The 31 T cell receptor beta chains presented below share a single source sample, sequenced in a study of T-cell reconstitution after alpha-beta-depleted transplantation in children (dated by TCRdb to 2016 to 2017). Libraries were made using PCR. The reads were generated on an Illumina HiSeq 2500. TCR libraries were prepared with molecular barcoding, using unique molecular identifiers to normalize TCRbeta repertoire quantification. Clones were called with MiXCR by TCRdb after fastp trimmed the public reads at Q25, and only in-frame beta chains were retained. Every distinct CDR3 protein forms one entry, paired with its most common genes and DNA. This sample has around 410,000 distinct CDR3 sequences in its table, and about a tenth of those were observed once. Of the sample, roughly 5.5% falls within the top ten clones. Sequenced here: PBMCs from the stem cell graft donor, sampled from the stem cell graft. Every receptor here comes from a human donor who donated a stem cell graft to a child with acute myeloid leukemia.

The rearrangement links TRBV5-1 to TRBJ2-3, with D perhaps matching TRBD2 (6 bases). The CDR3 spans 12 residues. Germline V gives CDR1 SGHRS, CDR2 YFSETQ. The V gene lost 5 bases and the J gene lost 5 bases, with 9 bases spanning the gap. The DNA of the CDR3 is TGCGCCAGCAGGTGGGGAGGAGATACGCAGTATTTT. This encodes CASRWGGDTQYF.

Here the CDR3 DNA reads TGTGCCAGTACAGGGGATAAGGGAACTGAAGCTTTCTTT. Amino acids: CASTGDKGTEAFF. This chain joins TRBV28 and TRBJ1-1; 7 positions match TRBD1. CDR3 length: 13 amino acids. V gave up 9 bases and J gave up 5 bases; unmatched junction bases: 9. Germline assignment: CDR1 MDHEN and CDR2 SYDVKM.

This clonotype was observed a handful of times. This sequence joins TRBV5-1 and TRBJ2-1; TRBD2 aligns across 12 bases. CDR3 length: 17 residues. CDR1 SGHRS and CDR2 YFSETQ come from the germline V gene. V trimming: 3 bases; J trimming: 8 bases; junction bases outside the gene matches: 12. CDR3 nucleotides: TGCGCCAGCAGCTCTAGCGGGAGGGCCCTCTATTCAGATGAGCAGTTCTTC. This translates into CASSSSGRALYSDEQFF.

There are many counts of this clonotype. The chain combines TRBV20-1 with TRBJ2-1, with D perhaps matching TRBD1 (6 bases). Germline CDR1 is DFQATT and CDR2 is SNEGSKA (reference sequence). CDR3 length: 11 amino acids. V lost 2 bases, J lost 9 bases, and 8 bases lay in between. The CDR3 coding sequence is TGCAGTGCTAGAAGAGGGGGTGAGCAGTTCTTC. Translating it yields CSARRGGEQFF.

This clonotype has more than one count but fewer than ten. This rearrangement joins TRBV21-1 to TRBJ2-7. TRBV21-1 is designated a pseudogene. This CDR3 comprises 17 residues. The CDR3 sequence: CASSKVRVVAGPYEQYF. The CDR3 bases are TGTGCCAGCAGCAAAGTTCGCGTCGTAGCGGGACCCTACGAGCAGTACTTC.

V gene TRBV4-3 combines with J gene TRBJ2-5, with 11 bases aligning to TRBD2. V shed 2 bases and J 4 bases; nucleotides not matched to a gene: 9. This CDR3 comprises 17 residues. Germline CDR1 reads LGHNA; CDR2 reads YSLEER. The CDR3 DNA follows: TGCGCCAGCAGCCAACCCACTAGCGGGAGAGTCGTAGAGACCCAGTACTTC. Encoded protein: CASSQPTSGRVVETQYF.

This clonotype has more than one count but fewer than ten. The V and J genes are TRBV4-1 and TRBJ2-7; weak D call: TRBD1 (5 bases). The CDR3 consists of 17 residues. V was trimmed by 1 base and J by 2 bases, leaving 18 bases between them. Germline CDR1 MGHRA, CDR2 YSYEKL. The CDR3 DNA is TGCGCCAGCAGCCAAGGATTTTCAGGGAACCTGGCCTACGAGCAGTACTTC. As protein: CASSQGFSGNLAYEQYF.

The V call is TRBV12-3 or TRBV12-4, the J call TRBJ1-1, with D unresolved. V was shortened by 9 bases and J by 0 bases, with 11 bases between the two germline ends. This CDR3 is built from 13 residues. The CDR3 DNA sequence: TGTGCCAGTGACACCCGTGTGAACACTGAAGCTTTCTTT. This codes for CASDTRVNTEAFF.

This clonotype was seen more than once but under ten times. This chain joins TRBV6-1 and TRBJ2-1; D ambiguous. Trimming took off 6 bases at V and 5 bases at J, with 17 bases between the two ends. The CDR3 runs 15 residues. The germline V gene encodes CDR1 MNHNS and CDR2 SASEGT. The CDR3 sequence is CASRKDMSTHNEQFF. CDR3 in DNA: TGTGCCAGCAGAAAAGACATGTCAACCCACAATGAGCAGTTCTTC.

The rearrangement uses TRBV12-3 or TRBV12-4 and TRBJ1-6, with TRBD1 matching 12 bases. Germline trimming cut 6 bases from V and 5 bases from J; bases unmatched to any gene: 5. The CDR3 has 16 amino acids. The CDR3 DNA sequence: TGTGCCAGCAGCACGGGACAGGGGGCGAATAATTCACCCCTCCACTTT. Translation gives CASSTGQGANNSPLHF.

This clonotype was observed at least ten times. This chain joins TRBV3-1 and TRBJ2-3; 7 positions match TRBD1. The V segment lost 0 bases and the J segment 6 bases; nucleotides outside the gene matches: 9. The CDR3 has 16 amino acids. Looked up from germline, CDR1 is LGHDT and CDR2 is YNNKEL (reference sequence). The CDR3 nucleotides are TGTGCCAGCAGCCAAGATCTGACAGGGTGGGGGGATACGCAGTATTTT. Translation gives CASSQDLTGWGDTQYF.

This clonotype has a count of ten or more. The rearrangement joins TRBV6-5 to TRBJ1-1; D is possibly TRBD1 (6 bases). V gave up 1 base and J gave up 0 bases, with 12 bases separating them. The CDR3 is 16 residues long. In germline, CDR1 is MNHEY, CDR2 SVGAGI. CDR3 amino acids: CASSYFRGPVNTEAFF. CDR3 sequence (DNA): TGTGCCAGCAGTTACTTCAGGGGTCCGGTGAACACTGAAGCTTTCTTT.

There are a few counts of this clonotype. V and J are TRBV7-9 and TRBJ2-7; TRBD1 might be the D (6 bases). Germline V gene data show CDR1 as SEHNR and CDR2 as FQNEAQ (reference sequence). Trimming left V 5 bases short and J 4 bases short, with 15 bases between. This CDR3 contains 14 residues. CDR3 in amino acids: CASSRAGTLYEQYF. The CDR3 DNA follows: TGTGCCAGCAGCCGAGCCGGGACACTATACGAGCAGTACTTC.

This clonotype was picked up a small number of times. CDR3 sequence reads: CASREAGREQYV. The CDR3 region has the DNA TGTGCCTCTAGGGAGGCAGGGAGAGAGCAGTACGTC. The chain has TRBV15 and TRBJ2-7; a weak D match, TRBD2 (6 bases). Trimming removed 11 bases at V and 7 bases at J, with 18 bases between. The CDR3 sequence is 12 residues long. Germline V lookup: CDR1 LNHNV, CDR2 YYDKDF (reference sequence).

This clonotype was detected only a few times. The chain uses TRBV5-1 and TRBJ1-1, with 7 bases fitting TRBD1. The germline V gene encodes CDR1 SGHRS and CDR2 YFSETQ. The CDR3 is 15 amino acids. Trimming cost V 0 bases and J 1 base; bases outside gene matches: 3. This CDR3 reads CASSLGQGWNTEAFF. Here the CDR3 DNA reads TGCGCCAGCAGCTTGGGACAGGGTTGGAACACTGAAGCTTTCTTT.

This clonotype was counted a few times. The CDR3 loop is CASRRTLAGGYEQYF. In DNA, the CDR3 is TGTGCCAGCAGGAGAACGTTAGCGGGAGGGTACGAGCAGTACTTC. This rearrangement joins TRBV6-1 to TRBJ2-7, with 11 bases fitting TRBD2. This CDR3 is 15 amino acids long. The ends lost 6 bases at V and 4 bases at J; junction bases unmatched: 8. The germline V gene has CDR1 MNHNS and CDR2 SASEGT.

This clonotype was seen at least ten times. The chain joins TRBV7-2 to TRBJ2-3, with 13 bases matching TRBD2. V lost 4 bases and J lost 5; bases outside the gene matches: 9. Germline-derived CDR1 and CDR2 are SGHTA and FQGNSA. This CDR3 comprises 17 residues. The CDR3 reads CASSSNLLAGGLDTQYF. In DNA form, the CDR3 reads TGTGCCAGCAGCTCTAACCTACTAGCGGGAGGGCTAGATACGCAGTATTTT.

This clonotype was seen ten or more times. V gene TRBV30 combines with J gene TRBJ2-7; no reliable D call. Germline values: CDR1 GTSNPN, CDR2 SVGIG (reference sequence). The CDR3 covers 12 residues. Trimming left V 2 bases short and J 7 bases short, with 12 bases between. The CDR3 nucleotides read TGTGCCTGGAGTCCCGGGTTGGAGGAGCAGTACTTC. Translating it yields CAWSPGLEEQYF.

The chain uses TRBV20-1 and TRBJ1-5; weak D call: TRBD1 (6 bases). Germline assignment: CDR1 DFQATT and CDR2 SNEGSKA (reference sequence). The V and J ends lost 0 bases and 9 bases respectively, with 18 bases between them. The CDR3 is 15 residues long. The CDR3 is CSARDRGGLRGPQHF. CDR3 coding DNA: TGCAGTGCTAGAGATCGGGGGGGCCTCCGGGGGCCCCAGCATTTT.

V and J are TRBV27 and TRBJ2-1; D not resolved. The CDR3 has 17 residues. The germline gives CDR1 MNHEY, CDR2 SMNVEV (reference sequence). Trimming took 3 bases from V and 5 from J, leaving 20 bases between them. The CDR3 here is CASSFLSSQLADNEQFF. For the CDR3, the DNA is TGTGCCAGCAGTTTTCTCAGTAGCCAATTAGCTGACAATGAGCAGTTCTTC.

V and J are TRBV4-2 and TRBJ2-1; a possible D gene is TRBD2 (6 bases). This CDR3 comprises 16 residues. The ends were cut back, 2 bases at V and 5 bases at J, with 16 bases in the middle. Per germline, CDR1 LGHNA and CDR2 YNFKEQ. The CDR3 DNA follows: TGTGCCAGCAGCCAACCCCCGGGAGTGGGCGACAATGAGCAGTTCTTC. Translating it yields CASSQPPGVGDNEQFF.

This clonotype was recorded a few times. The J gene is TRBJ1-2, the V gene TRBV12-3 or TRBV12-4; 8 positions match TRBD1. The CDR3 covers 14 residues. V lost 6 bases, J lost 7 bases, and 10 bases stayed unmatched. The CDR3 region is CASSRSDRGGGYTF. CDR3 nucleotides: TGTGCCAGCAGCCGCTCCGACAGGGGTGGTGGCTACACCTTC.

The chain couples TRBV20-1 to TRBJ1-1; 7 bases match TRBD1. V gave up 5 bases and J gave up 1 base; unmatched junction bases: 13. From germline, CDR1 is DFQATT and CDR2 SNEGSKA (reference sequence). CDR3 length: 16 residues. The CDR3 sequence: CSARFFFRGPNTEAFF. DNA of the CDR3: TGCAGTGCTCGGTTTTTTTTTAGGGGGCCGAACACTGAAGCTTTCTTT.

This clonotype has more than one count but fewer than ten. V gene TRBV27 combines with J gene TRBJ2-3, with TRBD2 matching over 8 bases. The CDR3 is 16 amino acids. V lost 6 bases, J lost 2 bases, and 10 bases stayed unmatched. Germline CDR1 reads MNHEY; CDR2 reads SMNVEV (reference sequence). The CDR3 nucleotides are TGTGCCAGCAGGGAATCAGCGGGGGCCCACACAGATACGCAGTATTTT. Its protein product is CASRESAGAHTDTQYF.

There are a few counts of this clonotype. The CDR3 DNA is TGCGCCAGCAGCTTGGCCGCGGACCGGGCCGATACGCAGTATTTT. Protein sequence: CASSLAADRADTQYF. The chain links TRBV5-1 to TRBJ2-3, with unresolved D. The CDR3 loop spans 15 amino acids. Trimming took 0 bases from V and 6 from J, leaving 14 bases between them. CDR1 is SGHRS, CDR2 YFSETQ, per germline.

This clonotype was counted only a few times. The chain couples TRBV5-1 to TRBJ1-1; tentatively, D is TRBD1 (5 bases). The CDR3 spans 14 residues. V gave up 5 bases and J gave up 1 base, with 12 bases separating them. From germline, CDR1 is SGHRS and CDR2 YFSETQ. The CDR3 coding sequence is TGCGCCAGCAGTCCGGGGGTAAGGAACACTGAAGCTTTCTTT. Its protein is CASSPGVRNTEAFF.

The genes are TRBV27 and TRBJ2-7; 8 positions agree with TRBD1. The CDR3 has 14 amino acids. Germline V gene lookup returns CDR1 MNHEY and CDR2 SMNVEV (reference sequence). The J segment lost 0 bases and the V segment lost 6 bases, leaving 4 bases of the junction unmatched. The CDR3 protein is CASRQGQVSYEQYF. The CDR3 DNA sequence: TGTGCCAGCAGGCAGGGACAGGTCTCCTACGAGCAGTACTTC.

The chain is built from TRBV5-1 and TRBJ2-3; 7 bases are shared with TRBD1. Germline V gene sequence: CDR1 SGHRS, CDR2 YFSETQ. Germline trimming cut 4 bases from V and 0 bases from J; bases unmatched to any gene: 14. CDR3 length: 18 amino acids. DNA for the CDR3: TGCGCCAGCAGCCTCGCTACCCGGACAGGAGATAGCACAGATACGCAGTATTTT. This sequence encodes CASSLATRTGDSTDTQYF.

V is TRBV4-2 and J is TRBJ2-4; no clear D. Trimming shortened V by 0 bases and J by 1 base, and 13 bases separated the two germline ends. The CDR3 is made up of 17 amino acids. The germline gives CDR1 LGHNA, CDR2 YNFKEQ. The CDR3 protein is CASSQETTVLAKNIQYF. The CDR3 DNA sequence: TGTGCCAGCAGCCAAGAGACGACGGTACTGGCCAAAAACATTCAGTACTTC.

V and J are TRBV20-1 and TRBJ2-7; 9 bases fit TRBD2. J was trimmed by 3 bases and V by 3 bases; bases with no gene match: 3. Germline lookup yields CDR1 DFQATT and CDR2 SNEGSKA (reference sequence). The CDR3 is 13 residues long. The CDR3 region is CSASKTSGYEQYF. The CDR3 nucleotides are TGCAGTGCTAGCAAGACTAGCGGCTACGAGCAGTACTTC.

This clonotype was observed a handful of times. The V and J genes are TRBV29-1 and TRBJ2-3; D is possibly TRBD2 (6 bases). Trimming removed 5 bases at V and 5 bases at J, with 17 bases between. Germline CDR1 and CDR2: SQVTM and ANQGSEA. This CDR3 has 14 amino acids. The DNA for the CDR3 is TGCAGCGTTCTCGGGGGACCTTCTGGAGATACGCAGTATTTT. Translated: CSVLGGPSGDTQYF.